Sequencing of this T cell receptor (beta chain) was carried out in a study of cytomegalovirus exposure and HLA in healthy donors. Amplification used 60 Vbeta primers and 13 Jbeta primers. Sequenced by immunoSEQ multiplex PCR; TCRdb stores in-frame clones only, minus some. Among 120,000 or so clones, around three quarters were seen once, and the ten largest hold 0.95% to 1.5%. The CDR3 is 15 residues long. CDR1 is MNHEY and CDR2 is SVGAGI in the germline V gene. V was pared by 6 bases and J by 6 bases, with 11 bases of the junction left unmatched. This TCR was recovered from a female donor in good health and CMV-seronegative. Sequencing used PBMCs. The V gene is TRBV6-5, the J gene TRBJ2-1; 7 bases align to TRBD1. The CDR3 loop reads CASRSGTAFLNEQFF. In DNA, the CDR3 is TGTGCCAGCAGATCCGGGACAGCCTTCCTCAATGAGCAGTTCTTC.